This is a list of T cell receptor beta chains from one sample in a study of HIV-infected patients and healthy controls. TCRdb used MiXCR to reprocess the 5' RACE reads, holding one entry per CDR3 protein. The sample carries more than 15,000 distinct CDR3 sequences, 4.5% to 7% recorded once. Material: blood. These receptors all stem from an adult in good health. Both conserved end residues are part of each CDR3. D genes are given only for firm matches. Only some rows state a clone size, as once, few, many or a class for expanded clones.

size	D	V	J	DNA	CDR3
medium-sized	TRBD2	TRBV7-2	TRBJ2-3	TGTGCCAGCAGCCCGCGCCGGACTAGCGGGGGTCGCACAGATACGCAGTATTTT	CASSPRRTSGGRTDTQYF
medium-sized	.	TRBV20-1	TRBJ2-3	TGCAGTGCTCCAAATACACGGATAAACACAGATACGCAGTATTTT	CSAPNTRINTDTQYF
many	TRBD2	TRBV5-1	TRBJ2-3	TGCGCCAGCAGCCGAGCGGGGGCCCCGGAGGATACGCAGTATTTT	CASSRAGAPEDTQYF
many	.	TRBV6-2/TRBV6-3	TRBJ1-1	TGTGCCAGCAGTTACAATGAGGGGTTGGGTGAAGCTTTCTTT	CASSYNEGLGEAFF
many	.	TRBV5-1	TRBJ1-2	TGCGCCAGCAGCCCAACTCCAGACAGACTATATGGCTACACCTTC	CASSPTPDRLYGYTF
medium-sized	TRBD1	TRBV6-5	TRBJ1-2	TGTGCCAGCAGTCGGACAGGGGCCTTTAACTATGGCTACACCTTC	CASSRTGAFNYGYTF
many	.	TRBV19	TRBJ1-1	TGTGCCAGTAGTATGGCTGCCGGCCTTAACACTGAAGCTTTCTTT	CASSMAAGLNTEAFF
medium-sized	TRBD2	TRBV2	TRBJ2-3	TGTGCCAGCAGTCTTCGGGGGGGCTCAGATACGCAGTATTTT	CASSLRGGSDTQYF
many	.	TRBV29-1	TRBJ2-1	TGCAGCGTTGAAGATACTGGCAACGTAAGAGGCAATGAGCAGTTCTTC	CSVEDTGNVRGNEQFF
many	TRBD1	TRBV27	TRBJ2-3	TGTGCCAGCAGTTTGGGACAGTTAACAGATACGCAGTATTTT	CASSLGQLTDTQYF
.	TRBD1	TRBV3-1	TRBJ2-1	TGTGCCAGCAGCCCTATCGACCCGGGACAGGGAAGATTCTTC	CASSPIDPGQGRFF
many	.	TRBV19	TRBJ1-1	TGTGCCAGTCAAAGGGGGGAGTCTTTGAACACTGAAGCTTTCTTT	CASQRGESLNTEAFF
many	.	TRBV20-1	TRBJ2-3	TGCAGTGCTAGTGACCCCCGAGGAGATACGCAGTATTTT	CSASDPRGDTQYF
many	.	TRBV30	TRBJ1-1	TGTGCCTGGACCGGGACTCCCGATTCGAGCACTGAAGCTTTCTTT	CAWTGTPDSSTEAFF
many	TRBD2	TRBV19	TRBJ2-5	TGTGCCAGTAGTCCCAGCGGGGGCGAAGAGACCCAGTACTTC	CASSPSGGEETQYF
.	.	TRBV19	TRBJ1-1	TGTGCCAGTAGTATATCGACAGAGAACACTGAAGCTTTCTTT	CASSISTENTEAFF
many	.	TRBV19	TRBJ2-6	TGTGCCAGTAGGAGTGCGGGGGCCAACGTCCTGACTTTC	CASRSAGANVLTF
many	.	TRBV19	TRBJ2-7	TGTGCCAGTAGTATAGCCCGGGACACGCGCTCCTACGAGCAGTACTTC	CASSIARDTRSYEQYF
many	TRBD1	TRBV5-1	TRBJ1-2	TGCGCCAGCAGCAGCCAACAGGGGGCTGGCTATGGCTACACCTTC	CASSSQQGAGYGYTF
many	TRBD2	TRBV19	TRBJ2-7	TGTGCCAGTAGTAAGGTAGCGGGGCAGAAGGAGTTC	CASSKVAGQKEF
many	TRBD1	TRBV6-1	TRBJ2-3	TGTGCCAGCACCGGGACAGCCCAGACAGATACGCAGTATTTT	CASTGTAQTDTQYF
many	.	TRBV19	TRBJ1-2	TGTGCCAGTAGTATCAGGAGCGCGGCAGAAGATGGCTACACCTTC	CASSIRSAAEDGYTF
many	TRBD1	TRBV3-1	TRBJ1-4	TGTGCCAGCAGCCACTGGGACAGGCTGTCTGAAAAACTGTTTTTT	CASSHWDRLSEKLFF
many	.	TRBV25-1	TRBJ2-5	TGTGCCAGCAGTGAATATTTCCGAGGCGGTGAGACCCAGTACTTC	CASSEYFRGGETQYF
once	.	TRBV19	TRBJ1-6	TGTGCCAGTAGTATAGATCTGCAGGGTCGGTCATATTCACCCCTCCACTTT	CASSIDLQGRSYSPLHF
many	.	TRBV18	TRBJ2-5	TGTGCCACCCACCTCCTCCCGGGACCACAAGAGACCCAGTACTTC	CATHLLPGPQETQYF
many	.	TRBV10-3	TRBJ1-5	TGTGCCATCAGTGGCGAGGGCCGCGCTATCCCCTACCAGCATTTT	CAISGEGRAIPYQHF
medium-sized	TRBD1	TRBV13	TRBJ2-7	TGTGCCAGCAGCTTACAGGGGGCACAAGAGCAGTACTTC	CASSLQGAQEQYF
many	TRBD2	TRBV7-9	TRBJ2-3	TGTGCCAGCAGAGGACTAGCGGGGGTTCCCTTCGATACGCAGTATTTT	CASRGLAGVPFDTQYF
.	TRBD1	TRBV3-1	TRBJ2-1	TGTGCCAGCAGACAGGGGACCTACAATGAGCAGTTCTTC	CASRQGTYNEQFF
many	TRBD2	TRBV28	TRBJ2-1	TGTGCCAGCAGCACGGGAGGGAATGAGCAGTTCTTC	CASSTGGNEQFF
many	.	TRBV9	TRBJ2-2	TGTGCCAGCAGCGTAGCCCCCGGTGTCGGGGAGCTGTTTTTT	CASSVAPGVGELFF
many	.	TRBV20-1	TRBJ1-2	TGCAGTGCTAGGAACAGGGACTATGGCTACACCTTC	CSARNRDYGYTF